This record concerns one TCR beta chain sequence. This may come from a read error, since a much larger clone is one base off. TCRdb ran MiXCR on the reads and lists one entry per CDR3 protein. Among 250,000 or so distinct CDR3 sequences listed, roughly 26% were seen once. These data belong to a study of kidney transplant recipient with SARS-CoV-2 infection. The V and J ends lost 5 bases and 5 bases, in that order; junction bases with no gene match: 3. CDR1 is SEHNR and CDR2 is FQNEAQ in the germline V gene (reference sequence). CDR3 length: 13 residues. The V call is TRBV7-9, the J call TRBJ2-5; 9 positions agree with TRBD1. This specimen was a blood sample, taken at baseline and on day 111 from a kidney transplant recipient. The source of this sequence is a young adult male patient who had COVID-19 and was a kidney transplant recipient. The T cells may come from the graft donor. The CDR3 coding sequence is TGTGCCAGCAGCCGACAGGGGGTCGAGACCCAGTACTTC. Amino acids: CASSRQGVETQYF. The entire variable domain, with the rest obtained from reference TRBV7-9 and TRBJ2-5, is as follows: DTGVSQNPRHKITKRGQNVTFRCDPISEHNRLYWYRQTLGQGPEFLTYFQNEAQLEKSRLLSDRFSAERPKGSFSTLEIQRTEQGDSAMYLCASSRQGVETQYFGPGTRLLVL.